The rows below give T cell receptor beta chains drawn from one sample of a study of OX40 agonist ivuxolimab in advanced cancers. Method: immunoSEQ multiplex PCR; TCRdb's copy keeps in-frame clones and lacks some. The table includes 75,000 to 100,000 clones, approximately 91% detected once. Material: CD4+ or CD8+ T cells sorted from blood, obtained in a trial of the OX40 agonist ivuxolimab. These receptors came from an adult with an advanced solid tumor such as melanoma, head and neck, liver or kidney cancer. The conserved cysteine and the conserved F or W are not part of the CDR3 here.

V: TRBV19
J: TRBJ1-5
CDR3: ASHDRGQPQH

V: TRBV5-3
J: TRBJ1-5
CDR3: ARSLVGTSSNQPQH

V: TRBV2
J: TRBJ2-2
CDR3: ASRGQGVSGELF

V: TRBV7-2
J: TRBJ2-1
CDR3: ASSSISSYNEQF

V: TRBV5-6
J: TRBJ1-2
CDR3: ASSLDGLSNYGYT

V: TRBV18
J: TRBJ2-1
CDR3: ASSPQGLEDNEQF

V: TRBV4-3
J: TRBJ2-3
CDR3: ASSQDWGGAEDTQY

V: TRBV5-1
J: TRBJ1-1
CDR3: ASSSYENTEAF

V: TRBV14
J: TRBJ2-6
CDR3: ASSLGGYSGANVLT

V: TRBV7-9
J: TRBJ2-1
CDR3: ASSLARGGQPHRNEQF

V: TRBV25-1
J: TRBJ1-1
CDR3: ARARGRGRRTEAF

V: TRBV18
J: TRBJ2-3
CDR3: ASSPRTGTPEQY

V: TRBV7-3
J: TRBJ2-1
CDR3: ASSYGGSYNEQF

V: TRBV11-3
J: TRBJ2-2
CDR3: ASSALTSLAGELF

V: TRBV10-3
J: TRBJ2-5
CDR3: AISDRTDYQETQY

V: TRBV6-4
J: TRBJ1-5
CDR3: ASRDSNLYSNQPQH

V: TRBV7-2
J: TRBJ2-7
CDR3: ASSPQGPYEQY

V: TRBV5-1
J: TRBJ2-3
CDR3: ASSLGQGGTDTQY

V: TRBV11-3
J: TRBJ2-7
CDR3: ASSSSGNPSYEQY

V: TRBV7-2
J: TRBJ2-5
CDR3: ASSNGETQY

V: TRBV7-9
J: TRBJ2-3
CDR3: ASSLILSTDTQY

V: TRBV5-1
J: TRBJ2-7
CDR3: ASSAGPHYEQY

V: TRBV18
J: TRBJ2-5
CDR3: ASSPPTGWGRQETQY

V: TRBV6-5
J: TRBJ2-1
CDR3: ASSVPGQNYNEQF